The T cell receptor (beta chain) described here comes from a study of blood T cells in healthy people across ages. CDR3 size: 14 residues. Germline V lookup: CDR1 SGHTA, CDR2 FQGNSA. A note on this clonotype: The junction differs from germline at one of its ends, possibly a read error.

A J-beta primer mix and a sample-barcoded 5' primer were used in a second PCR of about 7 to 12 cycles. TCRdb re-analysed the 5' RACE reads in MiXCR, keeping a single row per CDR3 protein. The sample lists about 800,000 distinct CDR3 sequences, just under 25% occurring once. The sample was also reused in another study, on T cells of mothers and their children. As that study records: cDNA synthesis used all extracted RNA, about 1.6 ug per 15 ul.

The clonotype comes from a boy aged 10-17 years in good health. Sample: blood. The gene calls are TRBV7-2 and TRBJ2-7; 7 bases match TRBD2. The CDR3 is CASSPQRDSCEQYF. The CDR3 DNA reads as TGTGCCAGCAGCCCACAGCGGGACTCCTGCGAGCAGTACTTC.